The following is a TCR beta chain sequence with its context. Its target is not known. The repertoire was sequenced with immunoSEQ multiplex PCR; TCRdb's copy has only in-frame clones and lacks some. The table records about 84,000 clones, nearly 90% of them present only once. This sample was taken from a study of T cell responses to AZD1222 COVID-19 vaccine. Study observations and caveats: Variant regions that are unmutated are reportedly the target of nearly half of spike-specific TCRs.

The trim removed 3 bases at V and 4 bases at J, leaving 2 bases unmatched. Germline CDR1 and CDR2: SGDLS and YYNGEE. The CDR3 has 15 residues. The source material was peripheral blood, sampled on day 0 of AZD1222 vaccination. This TCR was sampled from an adult in good health. This chain joins TRBV9 and TRBJ2-2; 11 nucleotides agree with TRBD2. As DNA, the CDR3 is TGTGCCAGCAGCGGTAGCGGGAGGGGCACCGGGGAGCTGTTTTTT. It translates to CASSGSGRGTGELFF.